This T cell receptor (beta chain) was captured by sequencing in a study of shared clonotypes between healthy human individuals. This CDR3 region has 15 residues. Germline V CDR1 and CDR2: SGHNT, YYREEE (reference sequence). V lost 3 bases and J lost 4; bases outside the gene matches: 6. Here immunoSEQ multiplex PCR was the method, and the copy in TCRdb shows in-frame clones only, minus some. In the table there are 2 million to 2.5 million clones, around 95% of which are singletons. This receptor was taken from a man younger than 30 in good health. The chain recombines TRBV5-4 with TRBJ1-4; 7 positions agree with TRBD1. The sample comprised naive CD4+ T cells sorted from blood. Subset given: CD45RA+ positively selected. CDR3 residues: CASSYTGAGNEKLFF. The DNA of the CDR3 is TGTGCCAGCAGCTATACAGGGGCTGGTAATGAAAAACTGTTTTTT.